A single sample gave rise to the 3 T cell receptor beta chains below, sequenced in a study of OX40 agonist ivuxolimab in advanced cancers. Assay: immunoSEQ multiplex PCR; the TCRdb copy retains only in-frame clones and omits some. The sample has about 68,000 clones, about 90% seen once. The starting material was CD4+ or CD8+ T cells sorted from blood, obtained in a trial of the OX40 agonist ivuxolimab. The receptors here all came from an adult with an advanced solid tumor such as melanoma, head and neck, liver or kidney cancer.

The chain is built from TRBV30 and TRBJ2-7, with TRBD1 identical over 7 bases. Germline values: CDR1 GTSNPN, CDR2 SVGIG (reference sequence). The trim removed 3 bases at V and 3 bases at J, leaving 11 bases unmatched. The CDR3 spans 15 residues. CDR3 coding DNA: TGTGCCTGGAGAATGACAGGGTCGGGGTACTACGAGCAGTACTTC. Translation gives CAWRMTGSGYYEQYF.

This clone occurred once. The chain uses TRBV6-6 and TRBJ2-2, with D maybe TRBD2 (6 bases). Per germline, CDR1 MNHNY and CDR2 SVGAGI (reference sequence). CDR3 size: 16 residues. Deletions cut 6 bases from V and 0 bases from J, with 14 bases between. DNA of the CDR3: TGTGCCAGCAGCGCCCGGGACTTAGCGAACACCGGGGAGCTGTTTTTT. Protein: CASSARDLANTGELFF.

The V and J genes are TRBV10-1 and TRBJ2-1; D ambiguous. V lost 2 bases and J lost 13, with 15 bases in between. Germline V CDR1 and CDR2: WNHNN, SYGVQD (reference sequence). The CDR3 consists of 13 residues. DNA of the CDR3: TGCGCCAGCAGTGAGAGCCTGACGATCGAACAGTTCTTC. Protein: CASSESLTIEQFF.